This T cell receptor beta chain was sequenced during a study of cytomegalovirus exposure and HLA in healthy donors. Study-level findings and limits: The authors enumerated 150 to 200 TCR beta chains as linked to cytomegalovirus. A classifier reportedly called cytomegalovirus status with high sensitivity and specificity.

Only in-frame clones appear in the TCRdb table, and some are missing; sequencing was by immunoSEQ multiplex PCR. The sample yields approximately 200,000 clones, around 83% seen once. Germline CDR1 and CDR2: LNHDA and SQIVND (reference sequence). This CDR3 region has 15 residues. Between the trimmed V and J ends, which lost 4 bases and 5 bases, there was a span of 17 bases. Turning to this clone: The antigen is not known.

The rearrangement joins TRBV19 to TRBJ1-1; D is possibly TRBD1 (6 bases). Material for sequencing was PBMCs. The source is a woman in her thirties in good health and CMV-seropositive. CDR3 loop: CASSRVDQGYTEAFF. The CDR3 DNA sequence: TGTGCCAGTAGTAGAGTGGACCAGGGGTATACTGAAGCTTTCTTT.